Below, one T cell receptor (beta chain) is given with its context. Its antigen is not known. TCRdb passed the 5' RACE reads through MiXCR, listing each CDR3 protein once. Here the sample spans 520,000 or so distinct CDR3 sequences, approximately 22% being singletons. This sample was included in a study of identical twins. The germline CDR1 and CDR2 sequences are DFQATT and SNEGSKA (reference sequence). Germline trimming cut 3 bases from V and 6 bases from J; bases unmatched to any gene: 6. This CDR3 contains 15 residues. Whole-study results and caveats: Low generation-probability sequences were in excess among twin-shared out-of-frame alpha sequences.

This sample was shared with a second study, whose subject was T cells expressing NK-cell markers.

Sequencing was carried out using CD4+ T cells sorted from blood. The sequence was obtained from a young woman in good health. The rearrangement uses TRBV20-1 and TRBJ2-3; 13 bases align to TRBD2. CDR3 protein: CSARGLAGTHDTQYF. The CDR3 DNA follows: TGCAGTGCTAGGGGACTAGCGGGAACGCACGATACGCAGTATTTT.